The rows below give T cell receptor beta chains drawn from one sample of a study of metastatic and nonmetastatic thyroid tumors. TCRdb ran MiXCR on the PCR reads. The sample has over 10,000 clones, about an eighth seen once. Specimen: blood. These receptors were collected from a female donor with papillary thyroid cancer or a benign thyroid nodule (not recorded which). Some clones in this sample may be carry-over from other donors' samples. CDR3s include the opening cysteine and the closing phenylalanine or tryptophan. A D gene is named only where the DNA matches it firmly. Size is stated for part of the rows, as once, few or many counts, or as a class when the clone is expanded.

clone_size: many; v_call: TRBV29-1; j_call: TRBJ2-5; d_call: .; cdr3_aa: CSVKTGPPGTQYF; cdr3_nt: TGCAGCGTTAAGACCGGCCCTCCGGGGACCCAGTACTTC
clone_size: many; v_call: TRBV18; j_call: TRBJ2-1; d_call: .; cdr3_aa: CASSPRYNEQFF; cdr3_nt: TGTGCCAGCTCACCCCGCTACAATGAGCAGTTCTTC
clone_size: .; v_call: TRBV25-1; j_call: TRBJ1-1; d_call: TRBD1; cdr3_aa: CASSEGEGAIF; cdr3_nt: TGTGCGAGCAGTGAAGGGGAGGGGGCTATCTTT
clone_size: many; v_call: TRBV11-2; j_call: TRBJ2-1; d_call: TRBD1; cdr3_aa: CASSLEGQRMYNEQFF; cdr3_nt: TGTGCCAGCAGCTTAGAGGGACAGAGGATGTACAATGAGCAGTTCTTC
clone_size: once; v_call: TRBV19; j_call: TRBJ2-1; d_call: .; cdr3_aa: CASMRGADSWGYNERFF; cdr3_nt: TGTGCCAGTATGAGGGGCGCAGACTCGTGGGGTTACAATGAGCGGTTCTTC
clone_size: many; v_call: TRBV11-1; j_call: TRBJ2-3; d_call: .; cdr3_aa: CASSLSRGDTQYF; cdr3_nt: TGTGCCAGCAGCTTGAGTAGAGGGGATACGCAGTATTTT
clone_size: many; v_call: TRBV5-1; j_call: TRBJ1-1; d_call: .; cdr3_aa: CASEWIPNTEAFF; cdr3_nt: TGCGCCAGTGAGTGGATCCCGAACACTGAAGCTTTCTTT
clone_size: .; v_call: TRBV11-2; j_call: TRBJ2-2; d_call: TRBD1; cdr3_aa: CASGRGQGTGELFF; cdr3_nt: TGTGCCAGCGGCCGGGGACAGGGGACCGGGGAGCTGTTTTTT
clone_size: many; v_call: TRBV27; j_call: TRBJ1-1; d_call: .; cdr3_aa: CASSFRDRIKAFF; cdr3_nt: TGTGCCAGCAGTTTCAGGGATCGGATAAAAGCTTTCTTT
clone_size: many; v_call: TRBV5-6; j_call: TRBJ2-1; d_call: .; cdr3_aa: CASSSGQGGPNNEQFF; cdr3_nt: TGTGCCAGCAGCTCAGGCCAGGGGGGGCCTAACAATGAGCAGTTCTTC
clone_size: many; v_call: TRBV4-2; j_call: TRBJ1-5; d_call: .; cdr3_aa: CASSQGGFQPQHF; cdr3_nt: TGTGCCAGCAGCCAAGGGGGTTTTCAGCCCCAGCATTTT
clone_size: .; v_call: TRBV7-2; j_call: TRBJ2-7; d_call: TRBD1; cdr3_aa: CASILRTGSYEQYF; cdr3_nt: TGTGCCAGCATCCTACGGACAGGGTCCTACGAGCAGTACTTC
clone_size: many; v_call: TRBV5-1; j_call: TRBJ2-5; d_call: .; cdr3_aa: CASSLGQAGETQYF; cdr3_nt: TGCGCCAGCAGCTTGGGGCAGGCAGGGGAGACCCAGTACTTC
clone_size: .; v_call: TRBV25-1; j_call: TRBJ1-1; d_call: .; cdr3_aa: CASSDITEAFF; cdr3_nt: TGTGCCAGCAGTGACATCACTGAAGCTTTCTTT
clone_size: many; v_call: TRBV15; j_call: TRBJ2-5; d_call: .; cdr3_aa: CATEAGPGVQETQYF; cdr3_nt: TGTGCCACCGAGGCGGGGCCAGGGGTCCAAGAGACCCAGTACTTC
clone_size: many; v_call: TRBV9; j_call: TRBJ1-4; d_call: .; cdr3_aa: CASSVSGGAGEKLFF; cdr3_nt: TGTGCCAGCAGCGTAAGTGGGGGCGCCGGGGAAAAACTGTTTTTT
clone_size: many; v_call: TRBV10-3; j_call: TRBJ2-5; d_call: TRBD1; cdr3_aa: CAISTLGGTGETQYF; cdr3_nt: TGTGCCATCAGTACCCTGGGGGGGACAGGGGAGACCCAGTACTTC
clone_size: .; v_call: TRBV7-3; j_call: TRBJ1-1; d_call: .; cdr3_aa: CASSLGAGANTEAFF; cdr3_nt: TGTGCCAGCAGCTTAGGCGCAGGGGCGAACACTGAAGCTTTCTTT
clone_size: many; v_call: TRBV20-1; j_call: TRBJ2-1; d_call: TRBD2; cdr3_aa: CSANSPGGSAQGNEQFF; cdr3_nt: TGCAGTGCTAACAGTCCGGGGGGGAGCGCCCAAGGGAATGAGCAGTTCTTC
clone_size: many; v_call: TRBV3-1; j_call: TRBJ2-1; d_call: .; cdr3_aa: CASSQDPQGGSVNEQFF; cdr3_nt: TGTGCCAGCAGCCAAGATCCCCAAGGGGGGTCGGTCAATGAGCAGTTCTTC
clone_size: many; v_call: TRBV3-1; j_call: TRBJ1-1; d_call: TRBD1; cdr3_aa: CAASPRDRNTEAFF; cdr3_nt: TGTGCCGCTTCCCCCCGGGACAGAAACACTGAAGCTTTCTTT
clone_size: many; v_call: TRBV7-9; j_call: TRBJ1-1; d_call: .; cdr3_aa: CASSLEGREGTEAFF; cdr3_nt: TGTGCCAGCAGCTTGGAGGGAAGGGAAGGGACTGAAGCTTTCTTT
clone_size: medium-sized; v_call: TRBV5-1; j_call: TRBJ1-2; d_call: .; cdr3_aa: CASSFGGSGYTF; cdr3_nt: TGCGCCAGCAGCTTTGGAGGGAGCGGCTACACCTTC
clone_size: many; v_call: TRBV4-1; j_call: TRBJ2-2; d_call: .; cdr3_aa: CASSQQHNGELFF; cdr3_nt: TGCGCCAGCAGCCAGCAACATAACGGGGAGCTGTTTTTT
clone_size: many; v_call: TRBV18; j_call: TRBJ1-1; d_call: .; cdr3_aa: CASSPLGGDTEAFF; cdr3_nt: TGTGCCAGCTCACCCCTCGGAGGCGACACTGAAGCTTTCTTT
clone_size: few; v_call: TRBV12-3/TRBV12-4; j_call: TRBJ1-1; d_call: .; cdr3_aa: CASSLDSRLATEAFF; cdr3_nt: TGTGCCAGCAGTTTAGATTCGAGGTTGGCCACTGAAGCTTTCTTT
clone_size: .; v_call: TRBV6-1; j_call: TRBJ2-7; d_call: .; cdr3_aa: CASSEAPGYERYF; cdr3_nt: TGTGCCAGCAGTGAAGCGCCGGGTTACGAGCGTTACTTC
clone_size: many; v_call: TRBV27; j_call: TRBJ2-1; d_call: .; cdr3_aa: CASTYYNEQFF; cdr3_nt: TGTGCCAGCACCTACTACAATGAGCAGTTCTTC
clone_size: .; v_call: TRBV12-3/TRBV12-4; j_call: TRBJ2-1; d_call: .; cdr3_aa: CASSVGEIPYNEQFF; cdr3_nt: TGTGCCAGCAGCGTGGGGGAGATCCCCTACAATGAGCAGTTCTTC
clone_size: many; v_call: TRBV19; j_call: TRBJ2-1; d_call: .; cdr3_aa: CASSPLSTASIASYNEQFF; cdr3_nt: TGTGCCAGTAGTCCCCTGTCGACCGCTTCAATCGCCTCCTACAATGAGCAGTTCTTC
clone_size: medium-sized; v_call: TRBV6-1; j_call: TRBJ1-2; d_call: TRBD1; cdr3_aa: CASGNEGQAGGYTF; cdr3_nt: TGTGCCAGCGGGAATGAGGGACAGGCTGGTGGCTACACCTTC
clone_size: many; v_call: TRBV11-2; j_call: TRBJ2-7; d_call: .; cdr3_aa: CASSLGGVYYEQYF; cdr3_nt: TGTGCCAGCAGCTTAGGAGGGGTTTACTACGAGCAGTACTTC
clone_size: .; v_call: TRBV11-3; j_call: TRBJ1-1; d_call: .; cdr3_aa: CASSLDRGGTEAFF; cdr3_nt: TGTGCCAGCAGCTTAGATAGGGGAGGCACTGAAGCTTTCTTT
clone_size: medium-sized; v_call: TRBV28; j_call: TRBJ2-7; d_call: .; cdr3_aa: CASTYRGTTPHEQYF; cdr3_nt: TGTGCCAGCACTTACCGGGGCACCACCCCCCACGAGCAGTACTTC
clone_size: many; v_call: TRBV2; j_call: TRBJ2-2; d_call: .; cdr3_aa: CASSEVGADTGELFF; cdr3_nt: TGTGCCAGCAGTGAAGTGGGGGCCGACACCGGGGAGCTGTTTTTT
clone_size: .; v_call: TRBV20-1; j_call: TRBJ2-7; d_call: TRBD2; cdr3_aa: CSARALLLAGDYEQYF; cdr3_nt: TGCAGTGCTAGAGCCCTCCTCCTAGCGGGAGATTACGAGCAGTACTTC
clone_size: many; v_call: TRBV6-1; j_call: TRBJ2-7; d_call: .; cdr3_aa: CASSRQGGPYEQYF; cdr3_nt: TGTGCCAGCAGTCGACAGGGAGGGCCCTACGAGCAGTACTTC
clone_size: many; v_call: TRBV9; j_call: TRBJ2-5; d_call: TRBD2; cdr3_aa: CASSVSGGNQETQYF; cdr3_nt: TGTGCCAGCAGCGTCTCGGGGGGGAACCAAGAGACCCAGTACTTC
clone_size: many; v_call: TRBV7-8; j_call: TRBJ2-3; d_call: TRBD1; cdr3_aa: CASSQEPGQGTDTQYF; cdr3_nt: TGTGCCAGCAGCCAAGAACCGGGACAGGGGACAGATACGCAGTATTTT
clone_size: medium-sized; v_call: TRBV6-2/TRBV6-3; j_call: TRBJ2-7; d_call: TRBD2; cdr3_aa: CASSSVRATSGYSYEQYF; cdr3_nt: TGTGCCAGCAGTTCAGTCAGGGCAACTAGCGGGTACTCCTACGAGCAGTACTTC
clone_size: few; v_call: TRBV10-2; j_call: TRBJ1-3; d_call: TRBD1; cdr3_aa: CASSNRQGGTGNTIYF; cdr3_nt: TGCGCCAGCAGTAACAGACAGGGCGGAACTGGAAACACCATATATTTT
clone_size: many; v_call: TRBV12-3/TRBV12-4; j_call: TRBJ1-5; d_call: .; cdr3_aa: CASRERGNQPQHF; cdr3_nt: TGTGCCAGCAGGGAAAGGGGCAATCAGCCCCAGCATTTT
clone_size: many; v_call: TRBV20-1; j_call: TRBJ2-2; d_call: .; cdr3_aa: CSARPLQGFSGELFF; cdr3_nt: TGCAGTGCTAGACCGTTACAGGGATTCTCCGGGGAGCTGTTTTTT
clone_size: many; v_call: TRBV18; j_call: TRBJ1-5; d_call: .; cdr3_aa: CASSPAEDQPQHF; cdr3_nt: TGTGCCAGCTCACCAGCAGAGGATCAGCCCCAGCATTTT
clone_size: few; v_call: TRBV27; j_call: TRBJ2-7; d_call: .; cdr3_aa: CASSSLSGDLYEQYF; cdr3_nt: TGTGCCAGCAGTTCACTATCGGGGGACCTTTACGAGCAGTACTTC
clone_size: many; v_call: TRBV18; j_call: TRBJ1-3; d_call: .; cdr3_aa: CASSPRGNTIYF; cdr3_nt: TGTGCCAGCTCACCACGGGGAAACACCATATATTTT
clone_size: .; v_call: TRBV27; j_call: TRBJ1-1; d_call: .; cdr3_aa: CASSLSQRAYTEAFF; cdr3_nt: TGTGCCAGCAGTCTATCACAGCGCGCGTACACTGAAGCTTTCTTT
clone_size: many; v_call: TRBV7-2; j_call: TRBJ2-3; d_call: .; cdr3_aa: CASSTTGPWADTQYF; cdr3_nt: TGTGCCAGCAGCACCACAGGGCCGTGGGCAGATACGCAGTATTTT
clone_size: many; v_call: TRBV7-9; j_call: TRBJ2-2; d_call: .; cdr3_aa: CASSPSAINTGELFF; cdr3_nt: TGTGCCAGCAGCCCCTCGGCGATAAACACCGGGGAGCTGTTTTTT
clone_size: .; v_call: TRBV6-1; j_call: TRBJ2-7; d_call: .; cdr3_aa: CATKAATTYYEQYF; cdr3_nt: TGTGCCACCAAGGCAGCCACAACTTACTACGAGCAGTACTTC